These T cell receptor beta chains were read from a single sample in a study of cytomegalovirus exposure and HLA in healthy donors. Produced via immunoSEQ multiplex PCR; TCRdb's table is partial and in-frame only. The sample has 180,000 or so clones; 65% to 90% are singletons. Sequencing was performed on PBMCs. These TCRs come from a woman aged 30 to 39 in good health and CMV-seronegative. CDR3s include the opening cysteine and the closing phenylalanine or tryptophan. A D gene is named only where the DNA matches it firmly. Size is omitted from some rows. Given values are once, few, many or a class for expanded clones.

d_call,clone_size,cdr3_length,j_call,v_call,cdr3_nt,cdr3_aa
TRBD1,.,15,TRBJ1-3,TRBV5-6,TGTGCCAGCAGCATCGGCGGGACAGCTGGAAACACCATATATTTT,CASSIGGTAGNTIYF
.,.,15,TRBJ1-1,TRBV18,TGTGCCAGCTCACCACCGGTAGGTTTCGGGACTGAAGCTTTCTTT,CASSPPVGFGTEAFF
.,few,14,TRBJ2-7,TRBV2,TGTGCCAGTGGGCCCGGGAGAACACTCTACGAGCAGTACTTC,CASGPGRTLYEQYF
TRBD2,once,14,TRBJ2-2,TRBV6-1,TGTGCCAGCATGAGGGCGGGGGGCACCGGGGAGCTGTTTTTT,CASMRAGGTGELFF
TRBD2,.,16,TRBJ2-1,TRBV5-1,TGCGCCAGCAGCTCGAAGACTAGCGGGGGATACAATGAGCAGTTCTTC,CASSSKTSGGYNEQFF
TRBD2,.,15,TRBJ2-1,TRBV6-5,TGTGCCAGCAGTTACTCTAGCGGGGCCTACAATGAGCAGTTCTTC,CASSYSSGAYNEQFF
TRBD2,.,16,TRBJ2-1,TRBV6-5,TGTGCCAGCAGTTACTCTCGGGGGGAGAAAGCCAATGAGCAGTTCTTC,CASSYSRGEKANEQFF
.,.,16,TRBJ2-1,TRBV5-1,TGCGCCAGCAGCTTGGTCGCGGTACAATCCTACAATGAGCAGTTCTTC,CASSLVAVQSYNEQFF
.,.,14,TRBJ2-5,TRBV7-9,TGTGCCAGCAGCTTAGAGCCAGGTCCGGGAACCCAGTACTTC,CASSLEPGPGTQYF
TRBD2,few,18,TRBJ2-7,TRBV2,TGTGCCAGCACCGACACCGGGACTAGCGGAATGAGCTCCTACGAGCAGTACTTC,CASTDTGTSGMSSYEQYF
TRBD2,.,16,TRBJ2-3,TRBV25-1,TGTGCCAGCAGTGATCCCAGCGGACTAGTCGCAGATACGCAGTATTTT,CASSDPSGLVADTQYF
.,.,14,TRBJ2-3,TRBV7-3,TGTGCCAGCAGCTCTCAGGGGTCCCCAGATACGCAGTATTTT,CASSSQGSPDTQYF
TRBD2,.,16,TRBJ2-7,TRBV5-4,TGTGCCAGCAGTCTGGGGACTAGCGGGAGTGTCTACGAGCAGTACTTC,CASSLGTSGSVYEQYF
.,.,15,TRBJ1-1,TRBV5-1,TGCGCCAGCAGTCTCGACAGACCCGGAACAACTGAAGCTTTCTTT,CASSLDRPGTTEAFF
.,.,16,TRBJ2-1,TRBV9,TGTGCCAGCAGCCCCATTGCGGGGAGCTCCTACAATGAGCAGTTCTTC,CASSPIAGSSYNEQFF
.,.,15,TRBJ1-1,TRBV7-9,TGTGCCAGCACCGGAGCAGGGGCCCTGAACACTGAAGCTTTCTTT,CASTGAGALNTEAFF
TRBD2,.,16,TRBJ2-5,TRBV5-1,TGCGCCAGCAGCTTGGGATCGGCGGGACTATCAGAGACCCAGTACTTC,CASSLGSAGLSETQYF
.,.,14,TRBJ1-1,TRBV5-5,TGTGCCAGCAGCCAGGCGGGGGGGCGCACTGAAGCTTTCTTT,CASSQAGGRTEAFF
TRBD1,once,13,TRBJ2-7,TRBV7-9,TGTGCCAGCAGCAAGGACAGGGGGTACGAGCAGTACTTC,CASSKDRGYEQYF
TRBD1,.,12,TRBJ2-2,TRBV29-1,TGCAGCGCGGACAGGGCCGCCGGGGAGCTGTTTTTT,CSADRAAGELFF
.,.,12,TRBJ2-2,TRBV5-1,TGCGCCAGCAGCCGGGAAATCGGGGAGCTGTTTTTT,CASSREIGELFF
.,.,15,TRBJ1-5,TRBV19,TGTGCCAGTAGTATAGGGAGCAGGGTGAATCAGCCCCAGCATTTT,CASSIGSRVNQPQHF